These 13 T cell receptor beta chains were all obtained from the same sample, sequenced in a study of T-cell reconstitution after alpha-beta-depleted transplantation in children. The TCRbeta library incorporated unique molecular identifiers. TCRdb redid the calling of the PCR reads with MiXCR, one entry per CDR3 protein. The data contain 280,000 or so distinct CDR3 sequences, more than 9% of them seen just once; the ten biggest clones take up about a quarter. This specimen was peripheral blood, taken 180 days after TCRalphabeta/CD19-depleted stem cell transplant. All receptors derive from a male patient between 2 and 10 years old who had a stem cell transplant for chronic granulomatous disease, so the T cells may come from the graft donor.

The chain's CDR3 is CASTSIRGQGNGANVLTF. CDR3 DNA sequence: TGTGCCAGCACTAGTATCAGAGGACAGGGGAACGGGGCCAACGTCCTGACTTTC. The chain is built from TRBV19 and TRBJ2-6; 9 bases agree with TRBD1. V trimming: 9 bases; J trimming: 4 bases; junction bases outside the gene matches: 16. CDR1 is LNHDA, CDR2 SQIVND, per germline (reference sequence). This CDR3 has 18 amino acids.

This clonotype was observed at least ten times. V is TRBV12-3 or TRBV12-4 and J is TRBJ1-3, with D hard to call. There are 13 residues in the CDR3. V was shortened by 5 bases and J by 2 bases, with 7 bases between the two germline ends. The CDR3 DNA reads as TGTGCCAGCAGTCTCGCGGCTGGAAACACCATATATTTT. Translation gives CASSLAAGNTIYF.

The chain links TRBV5-1 to TRBJ2-3, with unresolved D. The CDR3 length is 16 residues. Germline CDR1 and CDR2: SGHRS and YFSETQ. V was trimmed by 4 bases and J by 0 bases, leaving 15 bases between them. The CDR3 reads CASSPPGPRSTDTQYF. CDR3 nucleotides: TGCGCCAGCAGCCCACCTGGGCCCCGTAGCACAGATACGCAGTATTTT.

This clonotype was recorded at least ten times. The chain is built from TRBV5-1 and TRBJ2-1, with TRBD1 matching 7 bases. V lost 5 bases to trimming and J lost 7 bases; unmatched junction nucleotides: 9. Germline-derived CDR1 and CDR2 are SGHRS and YFSETQ. This CDR3 is 14 amino acids long. This CDR3 is CASSPRQGENEQFF. The CDR3 DNA is TGCGCCAGCAGTCCCCGGCAGGGGGAGAATGAGCAGTTCTTC.

This chain links TRBV18 with TRBJ1-5; D is possibly TRBD1 (5 bases). The germline CDR1 and CDR2 sequences are KGHSH and LQKENI. The CDR3 loop spans 17 amino acids. Trimming took off 1 base at V and 7 bases at J, with 20 bases between the two ends. In nucleotides, the CDR3 is TGTGCCAGCTCACCACTGGCGGCAGTGGGGCCCCGCCAGCCCCAGCATTTT. Residues: CASSPLAAVGPRQPQHF.

V is TRBV4-3 and J is TRBJ2-1; D ambiguous. Looked up from germline, CDR1 is LGHNA and CDR2 is YSLEER. With 0 bases removed from V and 0 bases from J, the gap between germline ends came to 15 bases. The CDR3 extends over 18 amino acids. CDR3 in DNA: TGCGCCAGCAGCCAAGAACCCCTGGCAGGTCACTCCTACAATGAGCAGTTCTTC. Translating it yields CASSQEPLAGHSYNEQFF.

With regard to this clonotype: Possible read error: a much larger clone is one base away. The V gene is TRBV7-9, the J gene TRBJ1-5; possible D gene TRBD1, 5 bases. V lost 2 bases and J 0 bases, leaving 14 bases between the germline ends. This CDR3 has 17 residues. The V gene's germline CDR1 is SEHNR and CDR2 FQNEAQ (reference sequence). In DNA form, the CDR3 reads TGTGCCAGCAGCTTACGGGGCAGCCCCTTTAGCAATCAGCCCCAGCATTTT. It is translated as CASSLRGSPFSNQPQHF. Combining the CDR3 with reference TRBV7-9 and TRBJ1-5 gives the whole variable domain DTGVSQNPRHKITKRGQNVTFRCDPISEHNRLYWYRQTLGQGPEFLTYFQNEAQLEKSRLLSDRFSAERPKGSFSTLEIQRTEQGDSAMYLCASSLRGSPFSNQPQHFGDGTRLSIL.

This chain joins TRBV29-1 and TRBJ2-1, with a possible D match to TRBD2 (5 bases). Germline V CDR1 and CDR2: SQVTM, ANQGSEA. Between the trimmed V and J ends, which lost 3 bases and 5 bases, there was a span of 8 bases. The CDR3 is made up of 12 amino acids. This chain's CDR3 is CSVDRRHNEQFF. CDR3 coding DNA: TGCAGCGTTGATAGGAGGCACAATGAGCAGTTCTTC.

This clonotype came up once. The chain combines TRBV5-1 with TRBJ2-1, with D possibly being TRBD1 or TRBD2 (6 bases each). Germline loops: CDR1 SGHRS, CDR2 YFSETQ. CDR3 length: 12 residues. V lost 7 bases to trimming and J lost 16 bases, with 21 bases between them. The CDR3, as DNA: TGCGCCAGCGGTGGAGGAGGGGGTGCGGAATTCTTC. Protein: CASGGGGGAEFF.

The chain has TRBV18 and TRBJ2-7, with D possibly being TRBD2 (6 bases). V lost 6 bases, J lost 1 base, and 10 bases lay in between. Germline CDR1 and CDR2: KGHSH and LQKENI. This CDR3 region has 13 residues. In nucleotides, the CDR3 is TGTGCCAGCTCCGGAGGGAGTTCCTACGAGCAGTACTTC. Protein sequence: CASSGGSSYEQYF.

This clonotype was counted many times. The chain combines TRBV9 with TRBJ2-2; D tentatively fits TRBD1 or TRBD2 (6 bases each). Trimming cost V 0 bases and J 6 bases, with 15 bases left between them. Germline CDR1 reads SGDLS; CDR2 reads YYNGEE. This CDR3 is built from 16 residues. CDR3 amino acids: CASSVGGAGLSGELFF. DNA for the CDR3: TGTGCCAGCAGCGTAGGGGGGGCAGGACTTTCCGGGGAGCTGTTTTTT.

The sample holds many counts of this clonotype. This chain uses TRBV12-3 or TRBV12-4 with TRBJ1-6; perhaps TRBD1 as D (5 bases). With 6 bases removed from V and 10 bases from J, the gap between germline ends came to 19 bases. The CDR3 is made up of 15 amino acids. This CDR3 is CASRRGATGGSPLHF. CDR3 sequence (DNA): TGTGCCAGCAGAAGAGGGGCCACCGGGGGATCACCCCTCCACTTT.

This clonotype was recorded a few times. The chain uses TRBV28 and TRBJ2-7; D might be TRBD1 (5 bases). V was shortened by 6 bases and J by 1 base, with 13 bases between the two germline ends. Germline CDR1 reads MDHEN; CDR2 reads SYDVKM. The CDR3 totals 14 residues. The CDR3 sequence: CASRSPGNSYEQYF. The CDR3 DNA sequence: TGTGCCAGCAGAAGCCCAGGGAATTCCTACGAGCAGTACTTC.